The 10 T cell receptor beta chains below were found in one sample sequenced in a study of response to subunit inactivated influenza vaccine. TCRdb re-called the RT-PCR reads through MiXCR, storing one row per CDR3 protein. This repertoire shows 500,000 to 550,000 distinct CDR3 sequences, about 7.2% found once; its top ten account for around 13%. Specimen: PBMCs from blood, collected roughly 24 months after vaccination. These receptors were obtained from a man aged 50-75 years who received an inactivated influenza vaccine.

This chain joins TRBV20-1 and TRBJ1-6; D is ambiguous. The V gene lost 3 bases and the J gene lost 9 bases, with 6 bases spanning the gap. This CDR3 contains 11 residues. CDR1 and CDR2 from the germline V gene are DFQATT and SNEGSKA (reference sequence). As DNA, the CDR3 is TGCAGTGCTAGCGACTCTTCACCCCTCCACTTT. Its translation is CSASDSSPLHF.

CDR3 DNA: TGCAGCGTTGACCCCGCTAGGGCGGGAGGGTGGACAGATACGCAGTATTTT. This sequence encodes CSVDPARAGGWTDTQYF. The J gene is TRBJ2-3, the V gene TRBV29-1, with 9 positions matching TRBD2. Germline CDR1 SQVTM, CDR2 ANQGSEA. V lost 3 bases and J lost 3; bases outside the gene matches: 13. This CDR3 comprises 17 residues.

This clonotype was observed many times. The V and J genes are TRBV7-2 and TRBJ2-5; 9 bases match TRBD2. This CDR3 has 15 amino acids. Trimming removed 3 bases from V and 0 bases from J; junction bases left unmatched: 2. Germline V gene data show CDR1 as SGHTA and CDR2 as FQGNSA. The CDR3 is CASSFTSGHQETQYF. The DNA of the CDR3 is TGTGCCAGCAGCTTCACTAGCGGGCACCAAGAGACCCAGTACTTC.

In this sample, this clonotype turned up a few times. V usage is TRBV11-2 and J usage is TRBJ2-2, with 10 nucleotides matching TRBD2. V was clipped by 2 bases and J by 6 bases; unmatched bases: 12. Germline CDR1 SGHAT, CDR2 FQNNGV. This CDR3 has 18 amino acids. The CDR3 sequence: CASSLNGGLAGVSGELFF. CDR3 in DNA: TGTGCCAGCAGCTTAAACGGAGGCCTAGCGGGAGTCTCCGGGGAGCTGTTTTTT.

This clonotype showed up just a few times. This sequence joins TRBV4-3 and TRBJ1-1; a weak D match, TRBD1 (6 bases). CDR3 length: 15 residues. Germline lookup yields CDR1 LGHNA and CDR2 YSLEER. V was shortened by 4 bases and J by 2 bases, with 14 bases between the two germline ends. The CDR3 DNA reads TGCGCCAGCAGCCGGGCCTCCAGGGGTAACACTGAAGCTTTCTTT. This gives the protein CASSRASRGNTEAFF.

DNA for the CDR3: TGTGCCAGCAGCTTAAACCCCACAGGGAGCTCCTACAATGAGCAGTTCTTC. It is translated as CASSLNPTGSSYNEQFF. V gene TRBV7-9 combines with J gene TRBJ2-1; D may be TRBD1 (6 bases). V gave up 2 bases and J gave up 0 bases, with 14 bases separating them. Looked up from germline, CDR1 is SEHNR and CDR2 is FQNEAQ (reference sequence). The CDR3 has 17 residues.

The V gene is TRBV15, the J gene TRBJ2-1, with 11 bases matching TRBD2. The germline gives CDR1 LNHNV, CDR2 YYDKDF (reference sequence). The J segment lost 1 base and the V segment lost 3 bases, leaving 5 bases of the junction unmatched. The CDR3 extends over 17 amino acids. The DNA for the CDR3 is TGTGCCACCAGCAGGGGTAGCGGGGGGGTGTCCTACAATGAGCAGTTCTTC. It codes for CATSRGSGGVSYNEQFF.

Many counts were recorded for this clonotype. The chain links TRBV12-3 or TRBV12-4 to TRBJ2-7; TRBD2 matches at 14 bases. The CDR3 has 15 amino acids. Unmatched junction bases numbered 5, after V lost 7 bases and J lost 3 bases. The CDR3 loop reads CASTMTSGRVYEQYF. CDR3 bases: TGTGCCAGCACCATGACTAGCGGGAGGGTCTACGAGCAGTACTTC.

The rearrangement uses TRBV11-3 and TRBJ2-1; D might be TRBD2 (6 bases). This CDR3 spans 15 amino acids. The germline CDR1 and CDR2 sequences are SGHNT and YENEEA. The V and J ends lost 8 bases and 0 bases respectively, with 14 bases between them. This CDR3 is CASARDHDSYNEQFF. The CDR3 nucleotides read TGTGCCAGCGCGCGGGACCATGACTCCTACAATGAGCAGTTCTTC.

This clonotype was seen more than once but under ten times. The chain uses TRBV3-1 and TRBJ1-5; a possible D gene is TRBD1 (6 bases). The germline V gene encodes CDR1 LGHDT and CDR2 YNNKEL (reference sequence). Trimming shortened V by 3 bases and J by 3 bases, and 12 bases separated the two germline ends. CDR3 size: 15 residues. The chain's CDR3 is CASSQTGVPNQPQHF. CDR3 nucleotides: TGTGCCAGCAGCCAGACAGGTGTCCCCAATCAGCCCCAGCATTTT. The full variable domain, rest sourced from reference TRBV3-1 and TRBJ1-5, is DTAVSQTPKYLVTQMGNDKSIKCEQNLGHDTMYWYKQDSKKFLKIMFSYNNKELIINETVPNRFSPKSPDKAHLNLHINSLELGDSAVYFCASSQTGVPNQPQHFGDGTRLSIL.